The 32 T cell receptor beta chains below all came from one sample that was sequenced in a study of cytomegalovirus exposure and HLA in healthy donors. Primers: 60 Vbeta forward and 13 Jbeta reverse. The assay was immunoSEQ multiplex PCR, and TCRdb's table has in-frame clones only and misses some. This repertoire shows 100,000 or so clones, roughly two thirds found once; its top ten account for 5% to 6.5%. The sample taken for sequencing was PBMCs. These receptors were taken from a woman aged 25 to 39 in good health and CMV-seronegative.

This chain joins TRBV25-1 and TRBJ2-4; 9 nucleotides line up with TRBD2. The CDR3 contains 15 residues. Germline V CDR1 and CDR2: MGHDK, SYGVNS. The trim removed 8 bases at V and 1 base at J, leaving 6 bases unmatched. CDR3 in DNA: TGTGCCAGCCGCGGGGGGGGGCCGGCCAAAAACATTCAGTACTTC. This codes for CASRGGGPAKNIQYF.

The genes are TRBV6-5 and TRBJ1-1; possible D gene TRBD1, 5 bases. The CDR3 covers 12 residues. V lost 5 bases to trimming and J lost 3 bases, with 7 bases between them. Germline CDR1 MNHEY, CDR2 SVGAGI. CDR3 sequence (DNA): TGTGCCAGCAGTCCAGGGTACACTGAAGCTTTCTTT. This gives the protein CASSPGYTEAFF.

The rearrangement joins TRBV5-1 to TRBJ2-3; D gene unclear. This CDR3 region has 14 residues. Looked up from germline, CDR1 is SGHRS and CDR2 is YFSETQ. The V end was cut by 0 bases, the J end by 1 base, with 6 bases between. The CDR3 DNA follows: TGCGCCAGCAGCTTGGTTCAGGGCACAGATACGCAGTATTTT. Amino acids: CASSLVQGTDTQYF.

The chain is built from TRBV7-8 and TRBJ2-7; TRBD2 agrees at 10 bases. The CDR3 covers 18 residues. J was trimmed by 1 base and V by 2 bases; bases with no gene match: 11. CDR1 and CDR2 (germline): SGHVS, FQNEAQ. Here the CDR3 reads CASSLFALAGAASYEQYF. As DNA, the CDR3 is TGTGCCAGCAGCTTATTCGCCCTAGCGGGAGCGGCGTCCTACGAGCAGTACTTC.

The V and J genes are TRBV10-3 and TRBJ2-7; TRBD2 is a possible D gene (6 bases). Between the trimmed V and J ends, which lost 7 bases and 0 bases, there was a span of 13 bases. CDR1 ENHRY and CDR2 SYGVKD come from the germline V gene. The CDR3 has 14 residues. DNA for the CDR3: TGTGCCATCAAGCCCGGACTATACTCCTACGAGCAGTACTTC. As protein: CAIKPGLYSYEQYF.

The J gene is TRBJ2-5, the V gene TRBV19; 7 bases agree with TRBD1. The CDR3 is 13 amino acids. Unmatched junction bases numbered 4, after V lost 7 bases and J lost 2 bases. The germline gives CDR1 LNHDA, CDR2 SQIVND (reference sequence). Here the CDR3 reads CASKRDSQETQYF. The CDR3 DNA is TGTGCCAGTAAACGGGACAGTCAAGAGACCCAGTACTTC.

This clone was seen more than once but under ten times. The V call is TRBV19, the J call TRBJ1-1; D is ambiguous. Germline V CDR1 and CDR2: LNHDA, SQIVND (reference sequence). V lost 3 bases, J lost 0 bases, and 11 bases lay in between. The CDR3 is 15 residues long. CDR3 sequence: CASSMIGSMNTEAFF. The CDR3 DNA follows: TGTGCCAGTAGTATGATAGGTAGCATGAACACTGAAGCTTTCTTT.

The chain combines TRBV7-9 with TRBJ2-2; D is possibly TRBD2 (6 bases). Germline loops: CDR1 SEHNR, CDR2 FQNEAQ (reference sequence). This CDR3 spans 15 amino acids. With 5 bases removed from V and 0 bases from J, the gap between germline ends came to 10 bases. In DNA, the CDR3 is TGTGCCAGCAGCCCCCCGGGGGCGAACACCGGGGAGCTGTTTTTT. Encoded protein: CASSPPGANTGELFF.

This clone turned up a few times. The chain recombines TRBV5-8 with TRBJ2-3; no clear D. Trimming removed 5 bases at V and 4 bases at J, with 5 bases between. The germline V gene has CDR1 SGHTS and CDR2 YDEGEE. The CDR3 covers 11 residues. CDR3 sequence (DNA): TGTGCCAGCAGACTCGCAGATACGCAGTATTTT. It codes for CASRLADTQYF.

The V gene is TRBV2, the J gene TRBJ1-1; D not resolved. Germline lookup yields CDR1 SNHLY and CDR2 FYNNEI. This CDR3 region has 14 residues. V was clipped by 4 bases and J by 4 bases, with 13 bases between them. The CDR3 loop is CASSGFRRITEAFF. CDR3 coding DNA: TGTGCCAGCAGTGGGTTCCGGAGAATCACTGAAGCTTTCTTT.

The genes are TRBV11-2 and TRBJ1-3; the match to TRBD1 covers 10 bases. Germline V CDR1 and CDR2: SGHAT, FQNNGV. V lost 5 bases, J lost 6 bases, and 7 bases stayed unmatched. The CDR3 is 15 amino acids. CDR3 coding DNA: TGTGCCAGCAGCGCGGGACAGGGGCTGACAAACACCATATATTTT. This encodes CASSAGQGLTNTIYF.

The V call is TRBV21-1, the J call TRBJ2-7; whether TRBD2, the table's D call, matches the DNA was not checked. TRBV21-1 is classified as a pseudogene. The CDR3 spans 16 residues. CDR3 residues: CASSGKRTSGSYEQYF. In DNA, the CDR3 is TGTGCCAGCAGCGGAAAGAGGACTAGCGGGTCCTACGAGCAGTACTTC.

The rearrangement joins TRBV28 to TRBJ1-2; D is unresolved. The CDR3 is made up of 14 amino acids. Trimming left V 6 bases short and J 8 bases short, with 19 bases between. The germline CDR1 and CDR2 sequences are MDHEN and SYDVKM. The CDR3 reads CASSLDSVLRGYTF. The CDR3 bases are TGTGCCAGCAGCCTGGATTCCGTATTGCGGGGCTACACCTTC.

V and J are TRBV9 and TRBJ2-1; 9 bases match TRBD2. Germline CDR1 SGDLS, CDR2 YYNGEE. The V and J ends lost 4 bases and 8 bases, in that order; junction bases with no gene match: 10. The CDR3 consists of 15 residues. Written as DNA, the CDR3 is TGTGCCAGCAGCCTCCCGGGACTAGCCCCCGATGAGCAGTTCTTC. Translating gives CASSLPGLAPDEQFF. Looking up the rest from reference TRBV9 and TRBJ2-1 gives the full variable domain: DSGVTQTPKHLITATGQRVTLRCSPRSGDLSVYWYQQSLDQGLQFLIQYYNGEERAKGNILERFSAQQFPDLHSELNLSSLELGDSALYFCASSLPGLAPDEQFFGPGTRLTVL.

V usage is TRBV27 and J usage is TRBJ1-2; D not resolved. The V end lost 6 bases, the J end lost 8 bases, and 16 bases lay between the germline ends. In germline, CDR1 is MNHEY, CDR2 SMNVEV (reference sequence). The CDR3 totals 13 residues. In nucleotides, the CDR3 is TGTGCCAGCAGCCTACCCGGAGGACGGGGCTACACCTTC. This gives the protein CASSLPGGRGYTF.

The chain carries TRBV29-1 and TRBJ2-1; weak D call: TRBD2 (6 bases). The CDR3 is 13 residues long. Germline assignment: CDR1 SQVTM and CDR2 ANQGSEA. The germline V and J ends were trimmed by 4 bases and 2 bases, with 9 bases remaining between them. The CDR3 DNA is TGCAGCGTTGGGGGAGGCACCTACAATGAGCAGTTCTTC. It encodes CSVGGGTYNEQFF.

The V and J genes are TRBV5-1 and TRBJ1-2, with a possible D match to TRBD1 (5 bases). Trimming pared 4 bases from V and 0 bases from J, leaving 10 bases between. This CDR3 region has 14 residues. Germline V gene lookup returns CDR1 SGHRS and CDR2 YFSETQ. The chain's CDR3 is CASSQDTANYGYTF. CDR3 coding DNA: TGCGCCAGCAGCCAGGACACGGCTAACTATGGCTACACCTTC.

This chain joins TRBV5-5 and TRBJ2-6; D perhaps matches TRBD1 (8 bases). The CDR3 length is 17 residues. In germline, CDR1 is SGHKS, CDR2 YYEKEE (reference sequence). Trimming cost V 1 base and J 1 base, with 12 bases left between them. CDR3 nucleotide sequence: TGTGCCAGCAGCTTGACAGGGGGGGAATCTGGGGCCAACGTCCTGACTTTC. The encoded protein is CASSLTGGESGANVLTF.

In this sample, this clone turned up a few times. The V gene is TRBV25-1, the J gene TRBJ1-4; tentatively, D is TRBD1 (6 bases). Trimming left V 3 bases short and J 3 bases short, with 8 bases between. The germline CDR1 and CDR2 sequences are MGHDK and SYGVNS. This CDR3 spans 14 amino acids. CDR3 amino acids: CASSDDRSNEKLFF. Written as DNA, the CDR3 is TGTGCCAGCAGTGACGACAGGTCTAATGAAAAACTGTTTTTT.

The rearrangement links TRBV19 to TRBJ1-4; no clear D gene. This CDR3 has 11 residues. The germline V and J ends were trimmed by 6 bases and 5 bases, with 4 bases remaining between them. CDR1 and CDR2 from the germline V gene are LNHDA and SQIVND (reference sequence). The CDR3 loop is CASRSNEKLFF. The CDR3 nucleotides are TGTGCCAGTAGATCGAATGAAAAACTGTTTTTT.

This clone has only a few counts. The chain is built from TRBV5-1 and TRBJ1-2, with TRBD1 as a possible D gene (6 bases). Trimming stripped 6 bases from V and 4 bases from J, with 16 bases between. CDR1 is SGHRS, CDR2 YFSETQ, per germline. CDR3 length equals 14 residues. The CDR3 loop reads CASTDGQGPYGYTF. The CDR3 nucleotides are TGCGCCAGCACCGACGGCCAGGGGCCCTATGGCTACACCTTC.

The chain has TRBV21-1 and TRBJ2-7; the table's D call, TRBD1, was not checked against the DNA. TRBV21-1 is marked as a pseudogene. CDR3 length: 14 residues. The DNA for the CDR3 is TGTGCCAGGGGGGACAGGTGGGGCTTCTACGAGCAGTACTTC. This sequence encodes CARGDRWGFYEQYF.

Only a few counts were recorded for this clone. The J gene is TRBJ1-5, the V gene TRBV7-4; 9 positions agree with TRBD1. CDR1 and CDR2 from the germline V gene are SGHVT and SQSDAQ. The CDR3 is 17 residues long. Trimming removed 2 bases from V and 7 bases from J; junction bases left unmatched: 12. The CDR3 here is CASSLLPRDREGQPQHF. CDR3 bases: TGTGCCAGCAGCTTACTGCCCCGGGACAGGGAAGGCCAGCCCCAGCATTTT. Supplemented by reference TRBV7-4 and TRBJ1-5, the full variable domain reads GAGVSQSPRYKVAKRGRDVALRCDSISGHVTLYWYRQTLGQGSEVLTYSQSDAQRDKSGRPSGRFSAERPERSVSTLKIQRTEQGDSAVYLCASSLLPRDREGQPQHFGDGTRLSIL.

This chain connects TRBV28 to TRBJ2-1, with D possibly TRBD1 on 5 matching bases. Germline V gene lookup returns CDR1 MDHEN and CDR2 SYDVKM. V lost 11 bases, J lost 1 base, and 12 bases lay in between. There are 13 residues in the CDR3. The CDR3 DNA reads as TGTGCCGGAAGGGGTGGGTCCTACAATGAGCAGTTCTTC. Residues: CAGRGGSYNEQFF.

The J gene is TRBJ2-3, the V gene TRBV5-8, with 7 bases aligning to TRBD2. Trimming took 1 base from V and 0 from J; bases not matched to a gene: 5. Looked up from germline, CDR1 is SGHTS and CDR2 is YDEGEE. The CDR3 is 16 amino acids. The CDR3 DNA follows: TGTGCCAGCAGCTTGCCAGCGGGGTCGAGCACAGATACGCAGTATTTT. It codes for CASSLPAGSSTDTQYF.

V gene TRBV28 combines with J gene TRBJ2-7, with 8 bases lining up with TRBD2. CDR1 and CDR2 (germline): MDHEN, SYDVKM. Germline trimming cut 6 bases from V and 6 bases from J; bases unmatched to any gene: 10. This CDR3 is 14 amino acids long. CDR3 loop: CASRLTGGAGEQYF. The DNA of the CDR3 is TGTGCCAGCAGACTAACGGGGGGGGCGGGCGAGCAGTACTTC. The full variable domain, rest sourced from reference TRBV28 and TRBJ2-7, is DVKVTQSSRYLVKRTGEKVFLECVQDMDHENMFWYRQDPGLGLRLIYFSYDVKMKEKGDIPEGYSVSREKKERFSLILESASTNQTSMYLCASRLTGGAGEQYFGPGTRLTVT.

The genes are TRBV28 and TRBJ2-1; D is possibly TRBD2 (6 bases). Trimming pared 3 bases from V and 7 bases from J, leaving 13 bases between. The CDR3 loop spans 14 amino acids. CDR1 is MDHEN, CDR2 SYDVKM, per germline. This CDR3 reads CASSFGGFRNEQFF. The CDR3 bases are TGTGCCAGCAGTTTTGGGGGGTTTAGGAATGAGCAGTTCTTC. The whole variable domain, remainder taken from reference TRBV28 and TRBJ2-1, is DVKVTQSSRYLVKRTGEKVFLECVQDMDHENMFWYRQDPGLGLRLIYFSYDVKMKEKGDIPEGYSVSREKKERFSLILESASTNQTSMYLCASSFGGFRNEQFFGPGTRLTVL.

The chain joins TRBV10-3 to TRBJ2-7, with a tentative D call TRBD2 (5 bases). Looked up from germline, CDR1 is ENHRY and CDR2 is SYGVKD. CDR3 length equals 13 residues. V lost 8 bases to trimming and J lost 2 bases, with 13 bases between them. The chain's CDR3 is CAIGSDRAYEQYF. CDR3 coding DNA: TGTGCCATCGGGAGCGACCGGGCCTACGAGCAGTACTTC.

This chain links TRBV6-5 with TRBJ2-7, with D possibly TRBD2 on 7 matching bases. There are 11 residues in the CDR3. Germline V gene lookup returns CDR1 MNHEY and CDR2 SVGAGI. V dropped 6 bases and J dropped 6 bases, with 9 bases sitting between them. The chain's CDR3 is CASRGGGEQYF. As DNA, the CDR3 is TGTGCCAGCAGGGGAGGGGGCGAGCAGTACTTC.

This clone was seen more than once but under ten times. This chain links TRBV4-3 with TRBJ1-2, with a possible D match to TRBD1 (5 bases). The germline V and J ends were trimmed by 4 bases and 5 bases, with 14 bases remaining between them. Germline values: CDR1 LGHNA, CDR2 YSLEER. The CDR3 is 14 residues long. CDR3 sequence reads: CASSRGHSTYGYTF. The CDR3 coding sequence is TGCGCCAGCAGCCGAGGACATTCCACATATGGCTACACCTTC.

This clone came up a few times. The chain uses TRBV27 and TRBJ1-1; weak D call: TRBD1 (6 bases). Germline V gene sequence: CDR1 MNHEY, CDR2 SMNVEV (reference sequence). V was clipped by 6 bases and J by 3 bases, with 14 bases between them. The CDR3 extends over 14 amino acids. The CDR3 DNA reads TGTGCCAGCAGGGGGTGGGGGCTGGACACTGAAGCTTTCTTT. It is translated as CASRGWGLDTEAFF.

The genes are TRBV7-2 and TRBJ2-5, with TRBD2 matching 8 bases. Trimming at V came to 1 base and at J to 5 bases, leaving 12 bases not matched to a gene. Germline V lookup: CDR1 SGHTA, CDR2 FQGNSA. This CDR3 has 17 amino acids. The CDR3 DNA is TGTGCCAGCAGCTTAGAAGGTAGCGGGAACCCCGGGGAGACCCAGTACTTC. Translation: CASSLEGSGNPGETQYF.